The rows below give T cell receptor beta chains drawn from one sample of a study of T cells after yellow fever vaccination. One entry per CDR3 protein results from TCRdb running MiXCR on the 5' RACE reads. The data hold 200,000 to 250,000 distinct CDR3 sequences, with 6.9% observed a single time. The source was CD4+ T cells sorted from PBMCs, collected 15 days after the yellow fever booster vaccination. The source of these receptors is a man aged 25 to 45 who received the YFV17D yellow fever vaccine. CDR3s include the opening cysteine and the closing phenylalanine or tryptophan. Each record gives: V gene, J gene, clone size, D gene, CDR3 DNA, CDR3 protein. The D gene is left open where the match is weak. Not every row has a clone size; where given, it reads once, few, many or a size class.

>TRBV14|TRBJ2-1|few|TRBD2
TGTGCCAGCAGCAGATTGGGACTAGCGGGAGAGGGAGAGCAGTTCTTC
CASSRLGLAGEGEQFF
>TRBV5-1|TRBJ1-6|few|.
TGCGCCAGCAGCCAGCAACGGGAGCATAATTCACCCCTCCACTTT
CASSQQREHNSPLHF
>TRBV29-1|TRBJ2-2|.|.
TGCAGCGTTGAAGAGAGGGCCGGGGAGCTGTTTTTT
CSVEERAGELFF
>TRBV12-3/TRBV12-4|TRBJ2-2|many|.
TGTGCCAGCAGTTTGCGTCTATCGAACACCGGGGAGCTGTTTTTT
CASSLRLSNTGELFF
>TRBV10-3|TRBJ2-3|few|TRBD2
TGTGCCATCGCTAGCGGAGCCTCTAGCACAGATACGCAGTATTTT
CAIASGASSTDTQYF
>TRBV7-2|TRBJ2-7|few|.
TGTGCCAGCAGCCGCGATACCGGGAACTCTTTTACTTACGAGCAGTACTTC
CASSRDTGNSFTYEQYF
>TRBV5-1|TRBJ2-3|.|.
TGCGCCAGCGGCCGACAGGGCACAGATACGCAGTATTTT
CASGRQGTDTQYF
>TRBV19|TRBJ2-1|.|TRBD2
TGTGCCACCGGAAAGCTAGCGGGATCCTACAATGAGCAGTTCTTC
CATGKLAGSYNEQFF
>TRBV7-2|TRBJ2-5|many|.
TGTGCCAGCAGCTTAGGGCAGAAAGAGACCCAGTACTTC
CASSLGQKETQYF
>TRBV9|TRBJ2-1|.|.
TGTGCCAGCAGCGTACCCCCTCCTCCCCTCGGGTTCAACAATGAGCAGTTCTTC
CASSVPPPPLGFNNEQFF
>TRBV25-1|TRBJ2-5|few|.
TGTGCCAGCAGTGAACGAGGAGTTTCCCAAGAGACCCAGTACTTC
CASSERGVSQETQYF
>TRBV5-4|TRBJ2-6|.|TRBD2
TGTGCCAGCAGCCGGGGGGTTCTGGATTCCGGGGCCAACGTCCTGACTTTC
CASSRGVLDSGANVLTF
>TRBV2|TRBJ1-6|few|TRBD1
TGTGCCAGCAGTGAAGCGGGACAGGGTTGGTTCTCACCCCTCCACTTT
CASSEAGQGWFSPLHF
>TRBV7-9|TRBJ2-5|few|.
TGTGCCAGCAGCTTAAATACAGGGAGCCAAGAGACCCAGTACTTC
CASSLNTGSQETQYF
>TRBV12-5|TRBJ2-1|.|.
TGTGCTAGTGGGGGGGTGGCATCATACAATGAGCAGTTCTTC
CASGGVASYNEQFF
>TRBV29-1|TRBJ2-7|few|.
TGCAGCGTTGAAAATAGTGCGGGGTCAGACGAGCAGTACTTC
CSVENSAGSDEQYF
>TRBV25-1|TRBJ2-7|.|TRBD1
TGTGCCAGCAGTGAATCCCGACCCGAGACAGGGATCGCCGAGCAGTACTTC
CASSESRPETGIAEQYF
>TRBV7-6|TRBJ2-5|many|.
TGTGCCAGCAGCTTTGGGAGATTTGGGGAGACCCAGTACTTC
CASSFGRFGETQYF
>TRBV27|TRBJ2-5|few|.
TGTGCCAGCAGTCCCCGGCTAGGGAAAGAGACCCAGTACTTC
CASSPRLGKETQYF
>TRBV6-2/TRBV6-3|TRBJ1-1|many|TRBD1
TGTGCCAGCCGTCACTCCGGACAGGGGGCGCCGGGCGCTGAAGCTTTCTTT
CASRHSGQGAPGAEAFF
>TRBV20-1|TRBJ2-5|.|TRBD1
TGCAGTGCTAGAGAGACAGGGGGCTTGGGAGAGACCCAGTACTTC
CSARETGGLGETQYF
>TRBV11-2|TRBJ2-3|.|TRBD2
TGTGCCGGGGGGGGGGTAGATACGCAGTATTTT
CAGGGVDTQYF
>TRBV28|TRBJ2-7|few|.
TGTGCCAGCAGTCCCGCCGACAGATCTTACGAGCAGTACTTC
CASSPADRSYEQYF
>TRBV5-1|TRBJ2-3|many|.
TGCGCCAGCAGCTTCCCTAGCGGCACAGATACGCAGTATTTT
CASSFPSGTDTQYF
>TRBV5-5|TRBJ2-4|many|.
TGTGCCAGCAGCCTCCAAGTTGACATTCAGTACTTC
CASSLQVDIQYF
>TRBV5-6|TRBJ2-5|few|.
TGTGCCAGCAAGGGGGGAATCCGGGCAGGGACCCAGTACTTC
CASKGGIRAGTQYF
>TRBV7-9|TRBJ1-1|.|TRBD1
TGTGCCAGCAACAAGGGACAGGGGGCCTCTGAAGCTTTCTTT
CASNKGQGASEAFF
>TRBV10-2|TRBJ2-5|few|TRBD2
TGCGCCAGCAGAGGGAGGACTAGCGACGGGGTAATCGAGACCCAGTACTTC
CASRGRTSDGVIETQYF
>TRBV11-2|TRBJ2-3|few|TRBD1
TGTGCCAGCGAGGAGACAGGGGGTCCAGCTACGCAGTATTTT
CASEETGGPATQYF
>TRBV20-1|TRBJ1-5|many|.
TGCAGCTGCGGGGTCGAGCCCCAGCATTTT
CSCGVEPQHF
>TRBV5-6|TRBJ1-2|many|.
TGTGCCAGCAGCTTGTTTCCCGGCCAAAGGGAAGGCTACACCTTC
CASSLFPGQREGYTF
>TRBV12-3/TRBV12-4|TRBJ1-3|few|.
TGTGCCAGCAGTGAAAACGACAGGCTCTCTGGAAACACCATATATTTT
CASSENDRLSGNTIYF
>TRBV20-1|TRBJ2-7|.|.
TGCAGTGCTAGACCCGGGGCTTCCTACGAGCAGTACTTC
CSARPGASYEQYF
>TRBV7-2|TRBJ2-3|many|TRBD2
TGTGCCAGCAGCAGTGGGACTAGAGAGTATTTT
CASSSGTREYF
>TRBV20-1|TRBJ2-7|few|.
TGCAGTGCTAGACCGGAGCGGGACAGACTTCGACAAACCTCCTACGAGCAGTACTTC
CSARPERDRLRQTSYEQYF
>TRBV20-1|TRBJ1-2|many|.
TGCAGTGCGCGTCGACAGGATCACTATGGCTACACCTTC
CSARRQDHYGYTF
>TRBV14|TRBJ2-1|.|.
TGTGTCAGCAGCCAAGACTACCCCAGCTCCTACAATGAGCAGTTCTTC
CVSSQDYPSSYNEQFF
>TRBV20-1|TRBJ1-6|.|.
TGCAGTGCTAGAGAAGTACGAAATTCACCCCTCCACTTT
CSAREVRNSPLHF
>TRBV6-1|TRBJ2-1|many|.
TGTGCCAGCAGCACAGGGTCCCCAACATCTTTC
CASSTGSPTSF
>TRBV30|TRBJ2-3|.|TRBD2
TGTGCCTGGAGTGTTTGGAGTGGGAGGGCCTCTTTCACAGATACGCAGTATTTT
CAWSVWSGRASFTDTQYF
>TRBV20-1|TRBJ2-7|.|TRBD2
TGCAGTGCTAGAGTAGCCCTAGCGGACTACGAGCAGTACTTC
CSARVALADYEQYF
>TRBV5-1|TRBJ1-3|few|.
TGCGCCAGCAGCTTGGAGTACGGTCTCTCTGGAAACACCATATATTTT
CASSLEYGLSGNTIYF
>TRBV19|TRBJ2-5|.|.
TGTGCCAGTAGTATAGGTCTTTGGAACAGAAAAAACCAAGAGACCCAGTACTTC
CASSIGLWNRKNQETQYF
>TRBV7-6|TRBJ2-1|many|.
TGTGCCAGCAGCTTAGAAGTGCCGGACCGATACAATGAGCAGTTCTTC
CASSLEVPDRYNEQFF
>TRBV6-2/TRBV6-3|TRBJ2-7|.|TRBD2
TGTGCCAGCAGTTACTCCGGGGAGACTAGCGCGAAGATAAAGGGGCCTCTGTACGAGCAGTACTTC
CASSYSGETSAKIKGPLYEQYF
>TRBV20-1|TRBJ2-5|many|.
TGCAGTGCTAGTACGGGGAGGGAGACCCAGTACTTC
CSASTGRETQYF
>TRBV5-1|TRBJ2-2|many|.
TGCGCCAGCAGCTTGGGGACAGTAGACACCGGGGAGCTGTTTTTT
CASSLGTVDTGELFF
>TRBV20-1|TRBJ2-1|many|TRBD2
TGCAGTGCTATCAGCGGGACTTACAACAATGAGCAGTTCTTC
CSAISGTYNNEQFF
>TRBV7-8|TRBJ2-2|.|.
TGTGCCAGCAGCAACAGGGGTCTAGCGGGCGGGGCCGGGGAGCTGTTTTTT
CASSNRGLAGGAGELFF
>TRBV10-3|TRBJ2-1|few|.
TGTGCCATCAGTCCCAGACAGGCCTCCTACAATGAGCAGTTCTTC
CAISPRQASYNEQFF
>TRBV20-1|TRBJ2-2|few|TRBD1
TGCAGTGCCAACCGGGACAGGAACACCGGGGAGCTGTTTTTT
CSANRDRNTGELFF
>TRBV25-1|TRBJ2-2|few|TRBD1
TGTGCCAGCGACAGGGGTATGACCGGGGAGCTGTTTTTT
CASDRGMTGELFF
>TRBV7-8|TRBJ1-2|.|TRBD1
TGTGCCAGCAGCCTGGCGACAGGGTCAGGTGGCTACACCTTC
CASSLATGSGGYTF
>TRBV29-1|TRBJ2-5|.|.
TGCAGCGTTGCGGACACCGACAAGTTCAAGTTC
CSVADTDKFKF
>TRBV12-5|TRBJ2-7|.|.
TGTGCTAGTAGGGTTTCCTCCTACGAGCAGTACTTC
CASRVSSYEQYF